This T cell receptor (beta chain) comes out of a study of shared clonotypes between healthy human individuals. Study observations and caveats: Limitation of the genetic and exposure-history diversity represented came from the few donors. In this cohort, only blood was sampled, and tissue repertoires likely differ.

Note on this clone: Its cognate antigen is unknown.

The assay was carried out at the deep level. The replicate PCRs on unsorted PBMC were given 250 to 300 ng DNA, which is some 28,000 T cell genomes. Sequencing was performed with immunoSEQ multiplex PCR; in TCRdb, only in-frame clones are kept and a portion is missing. This table holds approximately 460,000 clones, over 60% found once. The TCR sequence derives from a woman aged 40-49 years in good health. Some clones in this sample may be carry-over from other donors' samples. Sequencing was done on a sample of PBMCs.

CDR3 nucleotides: TGCGCCAGCAGCCCGACAGGAGGCCCTGGGGCCAACGTCCTGACTTTC. This sequence encodes CASSPTGGPGANVLTF. The rearrangement links TRBV5-1 to TRBJ2-6; D is possibly TRBD1 (6 bases). The ends were cut back, 4 bases at V and 2 bases at J, with 13 bases in the middle. The CDR3 runs 16 residues. The V gene's germline CDR1 is SGHRS and CDR2 YFSETQ.